The clone carrying this T cell receptor beta chain was detected once. The sample comes from a study of shared clonotypes between healthy human individuals. Clones were read by immunoSEQ multiplex PCR, and TCRdb kept only the in-frame ones, dropping some. Here the sample spans fewer than 1.8 million clones, 98% being singletons. Per germline, CDR1 LNHDA and CDR2 SQIVND (reference sequence). CDR3 length: 14 amino acids. J was trimmed by 9 bases and V by 5 bases; bases with no gene match: 3. The chain combines TRBV19 with TRBJ2-1; 14 nucleotides agree with TRBD2. This TCR came from a man aged 25 to 40 in good health. The sequenced material came from naive CD4+ T cells sorted from blood. Subset meaning: CD45RA+ positively selected. CDR3 sequence reads: CASSVGTSGGEQFF. The CDR3 DNA reads TGTGCCAGTAGTGTCGGGACTAGCGGGGGTGAGCAGTTCTTC.